This TCR beta chain was found in a study of blood T cell repertoires in COVID-19. The CDR3 is 12 amino acids. Germline CDR1 and CDR2: LGHDT and YNNKEL (reference sequence). V was cut by 1 base and J by 3 bases, with 3 bases left in between. The table came from immunoSEQ multiplex PCR; TCRdb's copy has only in-frame clones and leaves some out. The table lists more than 200,000 clones, 80% to 90% of them singletons. The chain links TRBV3-1 (or the pseudogene TRBV3-2) to TRBJ2-5; D gene unclear. Material: peripheral blood. This clonotype was sampled from a woman aged 45-65 years with acute or convalescent COVID-19. The CDR3 DNA is TGTGCCAGCAGCCAAGCGGAAGAGACCCAGTACTTC. This sequence encodes CASSQAEETQYF.